This passage covers 18 T cell receptor beta chains from one sample sequenced in a study of blood T cell repertoires in COVID-19. This table comes from immunoSEQ multiplex PCR, and its TCRdb copy is limited to in-frame clones, with some not included. Here the sample spans tens of thousands of clones, more than 80% being singletons. The sequenced sample consisted of peripheral blood. Receptor source: a woman aged 55-70 years with COVID-19, enrolled during active disease.

As concerns this clone: The same CDR3 can be traced to other DNA sequences in this sample. The chain joins TRBV30 to TRBJ1-5; 10 positions agree with TRBD1. V dropped 3 bases and J dropped 4; count of bases not matched to a gene: 0. The CDR3 runs to 13 residues. Germline V gene data show CDR1 as GTSNPN and CDR2 as SVGIG (reference sequence). The CDR3 DNA reads as TGTGCCTGGAGGGACAGGGGGAATCAGCCCCAGCATTTT. Amino acids: CAWRDRGNQPQHF.

The V call is TRBV6-2 or TRBV6-3, the J call TRBJ1-5; D gene uncertain. CDR1 is MNHEY, CDR2 SVGEGT, per germline. The CDR3 is 13 residues long. The V gene lost 7 bases and the J gene lost 7 bases, with 14 bases spanning the gap. CDR3 protein: CASTPWRNQPQHF. CDR3 coding DNA: TGTGCCAGCACCCCCTGGAGGAACCAGCCCCAGCATTTT.

The rearrangement links TRBV6-5 to TRBJ2-2; TRBD2 matches 7 bases. Germline V gene sequence: CDR1 MNHEY, CDR2 SVGAGI. CDR3 length equals 15 residues. V gave up 7 bases and J gave up 4 bases; unmatched junction bases: 9. The CDR3 reads CASNGGSAGTGELFF. The CDR3 region has the DNA TGTGCCAGCAATGGCGGGAGTGCCGGCACCGGGGAGCTGTTTTTT.

This clone has just one count. The chain employs TRBV19 and TRBJ1-5; TRBD1 might be the D (5 bases). The CDR3 is made up of 15 amino acids. V was pared by 5 bases and J by 7 bases, with 18 bases between. The V gene's germline CDR1 is LNHDA and CDR2 SQIVND (reference sequence). For the CDR3, the DNA is TGTGCCAGTAGTTTGGAGACACGCTGGGGCCAGCCCCAGCATTTT. Protein: CASSLETRWGQPQHF.

This chain links TRBV28 with TRBJ1-2; D gene uncertain. Trimming removed 1 base from V and 8 bases from J, with 26 bases in between. This CDR3 contains 18 residues. Germline V gene lookup returns CDR1 MDHEN and CDR2 SYDVKM. DNA for the CDR3: TGTGCCAGCAGTTTATCCGGCGGTGGAGGATTGGGAGGTATAGGCTACACCTTC. Translating it yields CASSLSGGGGLGGIGYTF.

CDR3 bases: TGTGCCTGGAACAGAAACTATGGCTACACCTTC. It codes for CAWNRNYGYTF. The chain employs TRBV30 and TRBJ1-2; no reliable D call. V shed 4 bases and J shed 2 bases, with 5 bases lying between them. This CDR3 is built from 11 residues. Germline V gene data show CDR1 as GTSNPN and CDR2 as SVGIG (reference sequence).

V and J are TRBV7-2 and TRBJ2-3; 8 nucleotides match TRBD2. There are 17 residues in the CDR3. In germline, CDR1 is SGHTA, CDR2 FQGNSA. After removal of 0 bases from V and 3 bases from J, the junction contained 8 bases not matched to a gene. The CDR3 spells CASSLAAREGRTDTQYF. CDR3 DNA: TGTGCCAGCAGCTTAGCTGCCCGGGAGGGTAGAACAGATACGCAGTATTTT.

This sequence joins TRBV19 and TRBJ1-2, with D unresolved. The CDR3 has 13 amino acids. Germline lookup yields CDR1 LNHDA and CDR2 SQIVND (reference sequence). Trimming stripped 3 bases from V and 3 bases from J, with 8 bases between. In DNA form, the CDR3 reads TGTGCCAGTAGTATTGCGAGAGACTATGGCTACACCTTC. It codes for CASSIARDYGYTF.

This clone was observed many times. V usage is TRBV27 and J usage is TRBJ2-7; 10 bases map to TRBD2. In germline, CDR1 is MNHEY, CDR2 SMNVEV (reference sequence). The CDR3 sequence is 15 residues long. With V trimmed by 4 bases and J by 0 bases, 3 bases remained unmatched. CDR3 DNA sequence: TGTGCCAGCAGTTCACTAGCGGGGATCTCCTACGAGCAGTACTTC. It codes for CASSSLAGISYEQYF.

The chain has TRBV3-1 (or the pseudogene TRBV3-2) and TRBJ2-7; a weak D match, TRBD2 (6 bases). The CDR3 is 15 amino acids. CDR1 is LGHDT, CDR2 YNNKEL, per germline (reference sequence). Trimming removed 4 bases from V and 0 bases from J, with 13 bases in between. CDR3 DNA: TGTGCCAGCAGCCGCGGTAGCGGCCCCTCCTACGAGCAGTACTTC. Protein sequence: CASSRGSGPSYEQYF.

CDR3: CAWIRGSGQGVGYGYTF. CDR3 nucleotides: TGTGCCTGGATTAGGGGCTCGGGGCAGGGGGTAGGCTATGGCTACACCTTC. The chain employs TRBV30 and TRBJ1-2; 7 nucleotides line up with TRBD1. The germline V gene encodes CDR1 GTSNPN and CDR2 SVGIG (reference sequence). The CDR3 extends over 17 amino acids. With V trimmed by 4 bases and J by 4 bases, 18 bases remained unmatched.

The genes are TRBV10-3 and TRBJ1-2, with D unclear. The CDR3 has 13 amino acids. Trimming left V 11 bases short and J 8 bases short, with 21 bases between. Per germline, CDR1 ENHRY and CDR2 SYGVKD. DNA of the CDR3: TGTGCCGTAGTAAGCTTGGAGAACTCGGGCTACACCTTC. Its translation is CAVVSLENSGYTF.

V gene TRBV29-1 combines with J gene TRBJ2-2, with 8 bases aligning to TRBD1. With V trimmed by 6 bases and J by 3 bases, 9 bases remained unmatched. Germline CDR1 and CDR2: SQVTM and ANQGSEA. There are 15 residues in the CDR3. This CDR3 reads CSVPTGTGYTGELFF. The CDR3 coding sequence is TGCAGCGTGCCGACCGGGACAGGTTACACCGGGGAGCTGTTTTTT.

V gene TRBV7-2 combines with J gene TRBJ1-2, with TRBD1 as a possible D gene (5 bases). Germline CDR1 and CDR2: SGHTA and FQGNSA. The ends were cut back, 0 bases at V and 7 bases at J, with 12 bases in the middle. The CDR3 extends over 14 amino acids. The CDR3 DNA reads TGTGCCAGCAGCTTAGCCCAGGGTAATTCTGGCTACACCTTC. This translates into CASSLAQGNSGYTF.

This clone was counted once. J is TRBJ1-1 and V is TRBV19, with a weak D call TRBD1 (6 bases). Germline assignment: CDR1 LNHDA and CDR2 SQIVND (reference sequence). The CDR3 length is 14 residues. V lost 5 bases and J lost 5, with 15 bases in between. CDR3 in DNA: TGTGCCAGTAGTGTAACAGGGTCGGTAACTGAAGCTTTCTTT. Its translation is CASSVTGSVTEAFF.

This clone was observed a handful of times. The rearrangement joins TRBV7-2 to TRBJ2-1, with D maybe TRBD2 (6 bases). This CDR3 region has 15 residues. Germline CDR1 SGHTA, CDR2 FQGNSA. Deletions cut 2 bases from V and 4 bases from J, with 12 bases between. The DNA for the CDR3 is TGTGCCAGCAGCTTACTGCGGGGCCTATACAATGAGCAGTTCTTC. The encoded protein is CASSLLRGLYNEQFF.

The J gene is TRBJ2-3, the V gene TRBV4-3, with 10 bases identical to TRBD2. CDR3 size: 14 residues. Germline loops: CDR1 LGHNA, CDR2 YSLEER. Trimming at V came to 1 base and at J to 8 bases, leaving 3 bases not matched to a gene. The CDR3 DNA reads as TGCGCCAGCAGCCAAGTAGCGGGAGGCGGTACGCAGTATTTT. It yields the protein CASSQVAGGGTQYF.

The CDR3 is CASSRQGNSNQPQHF. In DNA form, the CDR3 reads TGTGCCAGCAGTAGACAGGGCAATAGCAATCAGCCCCAGCATTTT. The chain recombines TRBV6-2 or TRBV6-3 with TRBJ1-5, with 7 bases matching TRBD1. Per germline, CDR1 MNHEY and CDR2 SVGEGT. The CDR3 length is 15 residues. V lost 5 bases to trimming and J lost 0 bases; unmatched junction nucleotides: 4.